Sequencing of this T cell receptor beta chain was carried out in a study of T cell responses to AZD1222 COVID-19 vaccine. Study results and limitations: CD4 TCRs covered the whole spike, strongest at regions 160-218 and 743-854.

On this clone itself: Its antigen is unidentified.

Germline V gives CDR1 SGDLS, CDR2 YYNGEE. The V end lost 1 base, the J end lost 0 bases, and 8 bases lay between the germline ends. CDR3 length equals 15 residues. Measured with immunoSEQ multiplex PCR; TCRdb has only the in-frame clones, and not every one. The sample has about 130,000 clones; just under 95% are singletons. The analysis combined second doses at about 4 or about 12 weeks. The chain employs TRBV9 and TRBJ1-5; D may be TRBD1 (5 bases). The TCR comes from an adult who received the AZD1222 COVID-19 vaccine. Sequencing was performed on peripheral blood, taken 28 days after the second AZD1222 dose. The CDR3 region has the DNA TGTGCCAGCAGCGTATCCGGGGGTAGCAATCAGCCCCAGCATTTT. Translation gives CASSVSGGSNQPQHF.